The 9 T cell receptor beta chains listed next were all sequenced from one sample in a study of human T cells and chemical hapten exposure. TCRdb ran MiXCR on the RACE reads and lists one entry per CDR3 protein. The sample has around 380,000 distinct CDR3 sequences, approximately 4.4% seen once. Time point noted: patch test 1, 2 weeks after DPC sensitization. Treatment denoted: therapeutic diphenylcyclopropenone sensitization with weekly scalp DPC. Source: whole blood, taken in connection with sensitization to the hapten diphenylcyclopropenone (DPC). All receptors derive from a woman between 50 and 59 years old with alopecia areata. Some clones in this sample may be carry-over from other donors' samples.

This clonotype was counted many times. V and J are TRBV3-1 and TRBJ1-2; D gene unclear. V lost 4 bases and J lost 8, with 14 bases in between. From germline, CDR1 is LGHDT and CDR2 YNNKEL (reference sequence). The CDR3 length is 13 residues. The CDR3 DNA follows: TGTGCCAGCAGCCCCGACTCGACGCAGGGCTACACCTTC. Translated, it gives CASSPDSTQGYTF.

This clonotype was found many times. The chain joins TRBV9 to TRBJ2-1, with D maybe TRBD2 (6 bases). Germline V CDR1 and CDR2: SGDLS, YYNGEE. CDR3 length: 16 amino acids. Trimming left V 1 base short and J 2 bases short, with 13 bases between. The DNA for the CDR3 is TGTGCCAGCAGCGTACGCGGGGACCGTGCCTACAATGAGCAGTTCTTC. Translation gives CASSVRGDRAYNEQFF.

This clonotype was recorded a few times. The chain couples TRBV29-1 to TRBJ2-5; 7 positions match TRBD1. J gave up 1 base and V 4 bases, and 3 bases lay outside the gene matches. Germline CDR1 and CDR2: SQVTM and ANQGSEA. This CDR3 has 13 residues. The CDR3 region has the DNA TGCAGCGTTGTTGGGGACAGCCAAGAGACCCAGTACTTC. Amino acids: CSVVGDSQETQYF.

This chain connects TRBV4-3 to TRBJ2-3; 11 bases are a match to TRBD2. This CDR3 region has 19 residues. The ends lost 0 bases at V and 2 bases at J; junction bases unmatched: 10. Germline loops: CDR1 LGHNA, CDR2 YSLEER. The CDR3 loop reads CASSQDLKGTSGHTDTQYF. CDR3 nucleotide sequence: TGCGCCAGCAGCCAAGATCTAAAGGGGACTAGCGGACACACAGATACGCAGTATTTT.

The chain carries TRBV12-3 or TRBV12-4 and TRBJ1-1; D perhaps matches TRBD1 (5 bases). The CDR3 is made up of 14 amino acids. The germline V and J ends were trimmed by 6 bases and 4 bases, with 15 bases remaining between them. CDR3 sequence (DNA): TGTGCCAGCAGGGTGGGGGGAGCGGGCACTGAAGCTTTCTTT. This gives the protein CASRVGGAGTEAFF.

This clonotype showed up just a few times. This chain joins TRBV7-9 and TRBJ2-4; 10 nucleotides line up with TRBD2. This CDR3 has 17 amino acids. Germline V CDR1 and CDR2: SEHNR, FQNEAQ (reference sequence). V was pared by 0 bases and J by 9 bases, with 11 bases of the junction left unmatched. CDR3 nucleotides: TGTGCCAGCAGCTTAGCGACGGGACTCGAGCGGGGGGGCATTCAGTACTTC. Translating gives CASSLATGLERGGIQYF.

This clonotype was recorded many times. The chain joins TRBV7-9 to TRBJ1-1; maybe TRBD1 (5 bases). Germline V lookup: CDR1 SEHNR, CDR2 FQNEAQ (reference sequence). Trimming took 1 base from V and 1 from J, leaving 7 bases between them. There are 14 residues in the CDR3. The CDR3 bases are TGTGCCAGCAGCTTAGTAGGGGCGAACACTGAAGCTTTCTTT. It yields the protein CASSLVGANTEAFF.

The J gene is TRBJ2-5, the V gene TRBV5-1, with 8 bases aligning to TRBD2. The V gene end was trimmed by 4 bases and the J gene end by 3 bases; junction bases not matched to a gene: 11. CDR3 length equals 16 residues. Germline-derived CDR1 and CDR2 are SGHRS and YFSETQ. This chain's CDR3 is CASSVGASGGEETQYF. In DNA form, the CDR3 reads TGCGCCAGCAGCGTAGGTGCGAGCGGGGGTGAAGAGACCCAGTACTTC.

In its sample, this clonotype was seen many times. The chain carries TRBV12-3 or TRBV12-4 and TRBJ1-2; D is possibly TRBD1 (5 bases). V lost 7 bases, J lost 7 bases, and 16 bases lay in between. This CDR3 spans 13 amino acids. The CDR3 reads CASKGPGGVGYTF. CDR3 bases: TGTGCCAGCAAGGGCCCAGGAGGGGTTGGCTACACCTTC.